One TCR beta chain is described in this entry. The source of the sample is a study of blood T cell repertoires in COVID-19. Background on the study: The samples span acute and convalescent COVID-19 from the United States, Italy and Spain. The cDNA or gDNA used as material had been derived from T cells, B-cell-depleted T cells, or PBMCs.

The CDR3 contains 16 residues. Germline V gene sequence: CDR1 SGHNT, CDR2 YENEEA. V trimming: 5 bases; J trimming: 5 bases; junction bases outside the gene matches: 12. As originally analysed: Reference gene primer amplification in the assay estimated nucleated cell counts. Sequencing used immunoSEQ multiplex PCR; TCRdb keeps in-frame clones, though not all of them. D and trimming were read from the DNA, whereas the V and J calls and clone size are those reported in that table. The table lists 250,000 to 350,000 clones, more than 70% of them singletons. Material for sequencing was peripheral blood. This sequence originates from a woman aged 45-59 years with acute or convalescent COVID-19. The chain uses TRBV11-3 and TRBJ2-5; TRBD2 agrees at 9 bases. DNA for the CDR3: TGTGCCAGCAGCCCGGGGACTAGCCGTAATCGGGAGACCCAGTACTTC. Translated, it gives CASSPGTSRNRETQYF.